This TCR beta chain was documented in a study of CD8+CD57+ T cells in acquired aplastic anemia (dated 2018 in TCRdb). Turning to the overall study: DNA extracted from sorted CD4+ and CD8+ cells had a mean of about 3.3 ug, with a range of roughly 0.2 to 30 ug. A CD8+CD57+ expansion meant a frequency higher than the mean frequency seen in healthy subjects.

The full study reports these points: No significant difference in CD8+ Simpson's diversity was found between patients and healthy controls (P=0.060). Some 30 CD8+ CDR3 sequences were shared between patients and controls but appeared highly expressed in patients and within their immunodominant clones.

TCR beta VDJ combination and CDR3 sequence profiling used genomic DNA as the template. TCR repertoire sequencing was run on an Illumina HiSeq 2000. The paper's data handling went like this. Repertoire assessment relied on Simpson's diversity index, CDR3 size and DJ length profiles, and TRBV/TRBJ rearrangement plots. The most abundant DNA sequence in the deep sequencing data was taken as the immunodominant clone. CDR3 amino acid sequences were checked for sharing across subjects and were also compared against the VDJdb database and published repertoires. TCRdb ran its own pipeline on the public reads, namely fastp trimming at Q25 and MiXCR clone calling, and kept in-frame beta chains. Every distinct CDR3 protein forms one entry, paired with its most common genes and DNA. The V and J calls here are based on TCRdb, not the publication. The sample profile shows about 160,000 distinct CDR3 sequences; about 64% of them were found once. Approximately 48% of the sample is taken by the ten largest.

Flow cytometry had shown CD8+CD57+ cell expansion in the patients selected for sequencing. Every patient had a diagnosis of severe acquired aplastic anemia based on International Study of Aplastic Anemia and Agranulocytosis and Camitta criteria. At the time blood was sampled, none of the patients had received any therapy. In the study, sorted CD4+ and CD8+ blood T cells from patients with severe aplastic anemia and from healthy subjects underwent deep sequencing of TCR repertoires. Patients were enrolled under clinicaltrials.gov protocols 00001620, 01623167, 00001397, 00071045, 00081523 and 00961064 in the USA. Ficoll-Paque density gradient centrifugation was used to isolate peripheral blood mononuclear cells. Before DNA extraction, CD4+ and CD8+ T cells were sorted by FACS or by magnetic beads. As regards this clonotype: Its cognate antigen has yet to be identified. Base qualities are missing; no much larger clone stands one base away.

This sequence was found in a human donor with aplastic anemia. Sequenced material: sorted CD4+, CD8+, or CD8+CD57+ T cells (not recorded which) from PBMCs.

The CDR3 reads CASYSGEQWNTEAFF. The sequence in DNA is TGTGCCAGTTACTCAGGGGAACAATGGAACACTGAAGCTTTCTTT. This chain joins TRBV2 to TRBJ1-1, with TRBD1 perhaps the D gene, on 6 matching bases. Trimming at the junction amounts to 9 bases on V and 1 base on J, and the germline ends lie 18 bases apart. According to the germline V gene, CDR1 reads SNHLY and CDR2 reads FYNNEI. The cysteine opens and the phenylalanine closes a CDR3 of 15 amino acids. Only CDR3 DNA remains: 45 bases, in frame from the first base.